This TCR beta chain was profiled in a study of regulatory T cells in long-lasting Graves disease. The sample holds many counts of this clonotype. As yet, its antigen is unknown. V was clipped by 5 bases and J by 4 bases; unmatched bases: 9. CDR1 and CDR2 (germline): SEHNR, FQNEAQ (reference sequence). The CDR3 runs 16 residues. To make TCR beta libraries, researchers used iRepertoire HTBI primers and Arm-PCR of CDR3 regions. TCRdb re-derived calls from the multiplex PCR reads in MiXCR, one entry per CDR3 protein. The sample carries around 340,000 distinct CDR3 sequences, about 20% recorded once. Time point specified: persistent/refractory GD, antithyroid drugs over 5 years with positive TRAb. The authors made the TCR library using RNA they extracted from PBMCs. Study outcomes and limitations: Reduced TCR diversity was observed in persistent Graves' patients versus newly diagnosed patients.

The sample in question was peripheral blood mononuclear cells (PBMCs), obtained when the disease was refractory, from a patient treated with antithyroid drugs. The V call is TRBV7-9, the J call TRBJ2-5, with TRBD2 matching 11 bases. This TCR came from a female donor with Graves disease. This CDR3 reads CASSHPLAGGGETQYF. The CDR3, as DNA: TGTGCCAGCAGCCACCCCCTAGCGGGAGGAGGAGAGACCCAGTACTTC.